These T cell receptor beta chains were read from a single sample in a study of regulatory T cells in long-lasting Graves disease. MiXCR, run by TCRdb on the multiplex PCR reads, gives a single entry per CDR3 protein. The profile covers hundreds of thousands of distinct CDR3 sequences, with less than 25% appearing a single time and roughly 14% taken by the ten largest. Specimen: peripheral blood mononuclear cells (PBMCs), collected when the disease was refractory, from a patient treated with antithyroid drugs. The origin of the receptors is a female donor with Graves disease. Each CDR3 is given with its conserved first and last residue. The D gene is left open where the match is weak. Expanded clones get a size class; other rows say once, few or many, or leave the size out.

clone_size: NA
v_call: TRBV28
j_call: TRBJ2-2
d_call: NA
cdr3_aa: CASSPPWGLFTGELFF
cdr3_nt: TGTGCCAGCAGTCCCCCGTGGGGACTCTTCACCGGGGAGCTGTTTTTT

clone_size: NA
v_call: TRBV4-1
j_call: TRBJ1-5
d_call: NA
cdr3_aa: CASSQVGQPQHF
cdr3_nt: TGCGCCAGCAGCCAAGTGGGACAGCCCCAGCATTTT

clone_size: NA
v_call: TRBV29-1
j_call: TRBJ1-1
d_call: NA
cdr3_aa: CSVGEIVEAFF
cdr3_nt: TGCAGCGTTGGAGAGATTGTCGAAGCTTTCTTT

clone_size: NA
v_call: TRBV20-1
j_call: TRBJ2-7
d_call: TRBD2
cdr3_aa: CSAGKRGLNYEQYF
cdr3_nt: TGCAGTGCTGGAAAGCGGGGACTCAATTACGAGCAGTACTTC

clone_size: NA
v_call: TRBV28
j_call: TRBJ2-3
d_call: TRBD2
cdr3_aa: CASSQGLAGVADTQYF
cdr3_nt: TGTGCCAGCAGTCAAGGACTAGCGGGAGTTGCAGATACGCAGTATTTT

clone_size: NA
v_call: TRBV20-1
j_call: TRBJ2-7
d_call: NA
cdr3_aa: CSARDGCGRQASYEQYF
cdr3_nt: TGCAGTGCTAGAGATGGATGCGGCAGACAGGCTTCCTACGAGCAGTACTTC

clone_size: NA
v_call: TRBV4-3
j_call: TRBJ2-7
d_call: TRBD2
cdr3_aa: CASSQDFLAGGPHEQYF
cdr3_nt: TGCGCCAGCAGCCAAGATTTCCTAGCGGGAGGGCCCCACGAGCAGTACTTC

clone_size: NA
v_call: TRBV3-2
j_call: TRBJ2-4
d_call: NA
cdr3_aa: CASSQLQGTKNIQYF
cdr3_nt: TGTGCCAGCAGCCAATTACAGGGTACCAAAAACATTCAGTACTTC

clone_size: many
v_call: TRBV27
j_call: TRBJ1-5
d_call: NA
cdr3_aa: CASKERDLQPQHF
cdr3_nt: TGTGCCAGCAAGGAGAGGGACTTGCAGCCCCAGCATTTT

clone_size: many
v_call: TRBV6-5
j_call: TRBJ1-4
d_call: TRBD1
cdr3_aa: CASSYLGTGYEKLFF
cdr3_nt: TGTGCCAGCAGTTACCTCGGGACAGGGTACGAAAAACTGTTTTTT

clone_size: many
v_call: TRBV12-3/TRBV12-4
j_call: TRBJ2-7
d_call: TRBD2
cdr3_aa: CASSRGWGAGGYEQYF
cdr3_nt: TGTGCCAGCAGCCGAGGATGGGGGGCGGGGGGTTACGAGCAGTACTTC

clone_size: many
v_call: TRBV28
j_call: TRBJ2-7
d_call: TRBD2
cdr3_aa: CASSLVAGGSYEQYF
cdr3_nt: TGTGCCAGCAGTTTAGTCGCGGGAGGAAGCTACGAGCAGTACTTC

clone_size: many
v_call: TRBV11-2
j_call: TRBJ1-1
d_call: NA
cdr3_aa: CASSLPTGVNTEAFF
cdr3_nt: TGTGCCAGCAGCTTACCGACAGGAGTGAACACTGAAGCTTTCTTT

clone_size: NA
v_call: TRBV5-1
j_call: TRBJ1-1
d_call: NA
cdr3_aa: CASSPGLRGTEAFF
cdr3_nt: TGCGCCAGCAGCCCCGGCCTCCGGGGCACTGAAGCTTTCTTT

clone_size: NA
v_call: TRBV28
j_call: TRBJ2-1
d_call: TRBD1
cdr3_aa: CASSSLGTGRPNEQFF
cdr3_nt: TGTGCCAGCAGTTCCCTCGGGACAGGGAGACCAAATGAGCAGTTCTTC

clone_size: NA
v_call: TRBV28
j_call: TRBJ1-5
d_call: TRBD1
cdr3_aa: CASSFSGTGDNQPQHF
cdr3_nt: TGTGCCAGCAGTTTTTCCGGGACAGGGGACAATCAGCCCCAGCATTTT

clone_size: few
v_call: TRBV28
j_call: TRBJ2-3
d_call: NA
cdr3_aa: CASSSRLGTDTQYF
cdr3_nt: TGTGCCAGCAGTTCCAGACTCGGCACAGATACGCAGTATTTT

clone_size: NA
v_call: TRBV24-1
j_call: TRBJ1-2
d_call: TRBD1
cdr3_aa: CATSALGQGHGDYGYTF
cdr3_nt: TGTGCCACCAGTGCCCTGGGACAGGGGCACGGTGACTATGGCTACACCTTC

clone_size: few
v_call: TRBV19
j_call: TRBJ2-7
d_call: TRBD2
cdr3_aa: CASSPDRTGGYEQYF
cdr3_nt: TGTGCCAGTAGTCCCGACCGGACGGGGGGCTACGAGCAGTACTTC

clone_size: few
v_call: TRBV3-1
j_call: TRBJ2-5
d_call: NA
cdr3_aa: CASSQDSARDVSETQYF
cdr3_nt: TGTGCCAGCAGCCAAGATTCGGCGCGGGACGTTTCAGAGACCCAGTACTTC

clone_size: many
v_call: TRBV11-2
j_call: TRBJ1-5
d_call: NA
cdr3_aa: CASSPTGSGNQPQHF
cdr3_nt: TGTGCCAGCAGCCCAACAGGGAGTGGAAATCAGCCCCAGCATTTT

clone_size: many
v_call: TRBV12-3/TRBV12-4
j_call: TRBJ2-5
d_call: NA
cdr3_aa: CASGRRTGETQYF
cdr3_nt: TGTGCCAGCGGGCGGCGGACGGGAGAGACCCAGTACTTC

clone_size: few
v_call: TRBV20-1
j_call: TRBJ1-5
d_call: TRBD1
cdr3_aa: CSARPGTGSNQPQHF
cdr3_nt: TGCAGTGCTAGACCCGGGACAGGGAGCAATCAGCCCCAGCATTTT

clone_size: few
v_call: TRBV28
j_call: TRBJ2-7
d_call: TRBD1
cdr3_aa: CASRSLGTAQSYEQYF
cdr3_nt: TGTGCCAGCAGGAGCCTGGGGACAGCTCAGTCCTACGAGCAGTACTTC

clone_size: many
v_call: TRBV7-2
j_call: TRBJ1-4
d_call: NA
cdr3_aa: CASSLGRNNEKLFF
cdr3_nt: TGTGCCAGCAGCTTGGGCCGGAATAATGAAAAACTGTTTTTT

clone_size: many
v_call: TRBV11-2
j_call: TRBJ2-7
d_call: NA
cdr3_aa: CASSPPSGASYEQYF
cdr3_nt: TGTGCCAGCAGCCCTCCCAGCGGAGCATCCTACGAGCAGTACTTC

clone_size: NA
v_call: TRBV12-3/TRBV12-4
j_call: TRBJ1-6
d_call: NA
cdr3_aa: CASSLENPPLHF
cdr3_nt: TGTGCCAGCAGTTTAGAGAATCCACCCCTCCACTTT

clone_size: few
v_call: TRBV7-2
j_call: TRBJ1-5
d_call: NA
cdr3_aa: CASSLRSYSNQPQHF
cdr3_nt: TGTGCCAGCAGCTTAAGGTCGTATAGCAATCAGCCCCAGCATTTT

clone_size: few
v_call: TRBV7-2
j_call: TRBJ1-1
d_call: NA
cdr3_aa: CASRSAGRMNTEAFF
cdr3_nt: TGTGCCAGCAGGTCCGCCGGCAGGATGAACACTGAAGCTTTCTTT

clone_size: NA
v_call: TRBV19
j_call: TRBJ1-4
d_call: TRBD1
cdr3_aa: CASRIQFGTGNEKLFF
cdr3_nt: TGTGCCAGTAGGATACAATTCGGGACAGGGAATGAAAAACTGTTTTTT

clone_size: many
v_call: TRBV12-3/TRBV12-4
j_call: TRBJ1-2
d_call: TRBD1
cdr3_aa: CASSLSGQGVRSHGYTF
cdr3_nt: TGTGCCAGCAGTTTATCTGGACAGGGGGTTCGTAGCCATGGCTACACCTTC

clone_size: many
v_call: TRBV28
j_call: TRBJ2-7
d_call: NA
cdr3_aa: CASSLNTWTLSYEQYF
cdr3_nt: TGTGCCAGCAGTCTTAATACTTGGACACTCTCCTACGAGCAGTACTTC

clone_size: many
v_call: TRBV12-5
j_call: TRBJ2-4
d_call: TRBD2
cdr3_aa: CASGERESKNIQYF
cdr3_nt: TGTGCTAGTGGGGAGCGGGAGTCCAAAAACATTCAGTACTTC

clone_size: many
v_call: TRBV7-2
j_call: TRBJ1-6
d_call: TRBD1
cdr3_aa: CASSSQTGGLSPLHF
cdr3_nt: TGTGCCAGCAGCAGTCAGACAGGGGGTTTATCACCCCTCCACTTT

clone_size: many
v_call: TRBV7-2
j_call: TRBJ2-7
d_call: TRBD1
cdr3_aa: CASSSSGGSSYEQYF
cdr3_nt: TGTGCCAGCAGCTCTTCAGGGGGCAGCTCCTACGAGCAGTACTTC

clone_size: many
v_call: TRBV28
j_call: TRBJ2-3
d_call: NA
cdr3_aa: CASSFQGRVTQYF
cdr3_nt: TGTGCCAGCAGTTTCCAAGGTAGAGTTACGCAGTATTTT

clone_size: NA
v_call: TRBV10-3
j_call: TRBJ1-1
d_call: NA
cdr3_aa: CAISESGVMNTEAFF
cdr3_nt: TGTGCCATCAGTGAGTCTGGGGTAATGAACACTGAAGCTTTCTTT

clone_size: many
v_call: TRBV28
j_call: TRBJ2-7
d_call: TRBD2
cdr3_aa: CASSPPGLAGVYEQYF
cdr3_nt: TGTGCCAGCAGCCCCCCAGGACTAGCGGGAGTCTACGAGCAGTACTTC

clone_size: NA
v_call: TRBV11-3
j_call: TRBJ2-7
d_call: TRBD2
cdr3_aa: CASSAQVPEAGGEQYF
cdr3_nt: TGTGCCAGCAGCGCCCAAGTTCCGGAGGCGGGGGGCGAGCAGTACTTC

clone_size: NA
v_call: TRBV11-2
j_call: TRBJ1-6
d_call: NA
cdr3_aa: CASSFQQTSNSPLHF
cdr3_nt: TGTGCCAGCAGCTTTCAACAGACCTCAAATTCACCCCTCCACTTT

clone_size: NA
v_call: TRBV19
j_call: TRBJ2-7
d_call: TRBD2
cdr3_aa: CASSGTSGFWNEQYF
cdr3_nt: TGTGCCAGTAGCGGGACTAGCGGGTTCTGGAACGAGCAGTACTTC

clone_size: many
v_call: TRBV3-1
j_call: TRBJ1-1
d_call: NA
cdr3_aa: CASSLFGQSFF
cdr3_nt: TGTGCCAGCAGCCTGTTCGGACAGTCTTTCTTT

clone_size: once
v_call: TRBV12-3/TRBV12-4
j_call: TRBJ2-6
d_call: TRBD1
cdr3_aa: CASSLGDRLRSGANVLTF
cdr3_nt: TGTGCCAGCAGTTTAGGGGACAGGCTCCGCTCTGGGGCCAACGTCCTGACTTTC

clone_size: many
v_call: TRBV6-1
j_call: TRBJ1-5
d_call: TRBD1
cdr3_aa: CASSKGQLNQPQHF
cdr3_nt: TGTGCCAGCAGCAAGGGACAGCTCAATCAGCCCCAGCATTTT

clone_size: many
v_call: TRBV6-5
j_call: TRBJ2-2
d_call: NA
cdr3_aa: CASSYRGPATNTGELFF
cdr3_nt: TGTGCCAGCAGTTACCGGGGCCCAGCCACGAACACCGGGGAGCTGTTTTTT

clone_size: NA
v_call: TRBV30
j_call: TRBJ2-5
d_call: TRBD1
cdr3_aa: CAWSAGQGGQETQYF
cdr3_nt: TGTGCCTGGAGTGCCGGACAGGGCGGCCAAGAGACCCAGTACTTC

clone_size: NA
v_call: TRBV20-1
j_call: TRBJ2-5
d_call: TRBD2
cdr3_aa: CSARVLAGDQETQYF
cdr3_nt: TGCAGTGCTAGAGTCCTAGCGGGGGACCAAGAGACCCAGTACTTC

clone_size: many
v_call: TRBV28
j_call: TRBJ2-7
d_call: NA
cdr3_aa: CASIDRGDLYEQYF
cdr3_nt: TGTGCCAGCATAGACCGGGGCGATCTATACGAGCAGTACTTC

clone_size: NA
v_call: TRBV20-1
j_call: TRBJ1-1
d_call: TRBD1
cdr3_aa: CSAPRGEVTEAFF
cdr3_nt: TGCAGTGCCCCCAGGGGGGAGGTCACTGAAGCTTTCTTT

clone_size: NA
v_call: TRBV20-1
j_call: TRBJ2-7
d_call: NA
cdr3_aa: CSARRVRSTYEQYF
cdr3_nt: TGCAGTGCTAGAAGGGTCAGGAGCACCTACGAGCAGTACTTC

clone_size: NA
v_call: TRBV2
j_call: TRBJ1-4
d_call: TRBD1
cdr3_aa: CASSSRFGQGRNEKLFF
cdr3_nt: TGTGCCAGCAGTTCTAGATTCGGACAGGGGAGAAATGAAAAACTGTTTTTT

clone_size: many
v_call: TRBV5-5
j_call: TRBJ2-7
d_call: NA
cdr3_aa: CASSSQGSSYEQYF
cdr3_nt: TGTGCCAGCAGCTCCCAGGGGAGCTCCTACGAGCAGTACTTC

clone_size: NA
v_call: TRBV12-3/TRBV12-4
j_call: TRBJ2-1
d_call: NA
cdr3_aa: CASSPPFWDATSYNEQFF
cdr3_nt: TGTGCCAGCAGCCCCCCTTTTTGGGACGCGACCTCCTACAATGAGCAGTTCTTC

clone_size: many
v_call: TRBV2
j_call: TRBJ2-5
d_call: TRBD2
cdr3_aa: CASRSGDQETQYF
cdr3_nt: TGTGCCAGCAGAAGCGGGGACCAAGAGACCCAGTACTTC

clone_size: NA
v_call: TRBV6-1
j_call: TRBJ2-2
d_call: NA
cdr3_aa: CASSEGANIGELFF
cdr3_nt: TGTGCCAGCAGTGAGGGGGCGAACATCGGGGAGCTGTTTTTT

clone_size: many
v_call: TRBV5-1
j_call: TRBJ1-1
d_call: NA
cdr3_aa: CASSLRDLSTEAFF
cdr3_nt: TGCGCCAGCAGCTTAAGGGATTTAAGCACTGAAGCTTTCTTT

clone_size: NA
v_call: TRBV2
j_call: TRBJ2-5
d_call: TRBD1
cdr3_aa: CASSGTGGGPVQYF
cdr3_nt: TGTGCCAGCAGTGGGACAGGGGGAGGGCCAGTGCAGTACTTC

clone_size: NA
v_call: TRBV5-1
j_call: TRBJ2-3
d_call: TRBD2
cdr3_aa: CASSGLAGTDTQYF
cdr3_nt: TGCGCCAGCAGCGGACTAGCGGGCACAGATACGCAGTATTTT

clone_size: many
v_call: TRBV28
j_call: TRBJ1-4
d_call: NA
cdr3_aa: CASRWVLQSEKLFF
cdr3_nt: TGTGCCAGCAGATGGGTGCTCCAGAGCGAAAAACTGTTTTTT

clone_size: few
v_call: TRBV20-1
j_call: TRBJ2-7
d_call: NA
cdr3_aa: CSAIYRTADDEQYF
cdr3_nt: TGCAGTGCTATTTACCGGACAGCCGACGACGAGCAGTACTTC